A selection of T cell receptor beta chains follows, all from one sample in a study of T cells in Graves' hyperthyroidism and ophthalmopathy. MiXCR, applied by TCRdb to the multiplex PCR reads, yields one record per CDR3 protein. The profile shows about 640,000 distinct CDR3 sequences, about 14% of them singletons. Input material: blood. These receptors were obtained from a woman between 45 and 60 years old with Graves' ophthalmopathy. Each CDR3 is given with its conserved first and last residue. A D gene is named only where the DNA matches it firmly.

CDR3 protein	J gene	V gene	D gene
CASSLEGRRAFF	TRBJ1-1	TRBV12-3/TRBV12-4	.
CDSSSDRALNNEQFF	TRBJ2-1	TRBV7-8	TRBD1
CASSYPRDTSIVAFF	TRBJ1-1	TRBV28	.
CASSLIGGFEETQYF	TRBJ2-5	TRBV7-3	.
CASSLPGRRENTEAFF	TRBJ1-1	TRBV7-8	.
CASSFRGGNSNQPQHF	TRBJ1-5	TRBV28	TRBD1
CASSAHSTGGNEKLFF	TRBJ1-4	TRBV9	TRBD1
CASSPYITGELFF	TRBJ2-2	TRBV18	.
CASSQRPTGNTEAFF	TRBJ1-1	TRBV3-1	.
CASSLANSATNEKLFF	TRBJ1-4	TRBV7-2	.
CASSPGGQTVEKLFF	TRBJ1-4	TRBV7-9	.
CSALAGWTYNEQFF	TRBJ2-1	TRBV20-1	TRBD2
CASSFKIQETQYF	TRBJ2-5	TRBV27	.
CASSSGVRGSTTEAFF	TRBJ1-1	TRBV7-2	.
CASSLDPSGELFF	TRBJ2-2	TRBV5-1	.
CASSPELRVIPHEQYF	TRBJ2-7	TRBV3-1	.
CASSKGQGNEKLFF	TRBJ1-4	TRBV18	TRBD1
CASTATGMNTEAFF	TRBJ1-1	TRBV12-3/TRBV12-4	TRBD1
CASRLNTGGNEQFF	TRBJ2-1	TRBV3-1	TRBD1
CSARSLDTTYGYTF	TRBJ1-2	TRBV20-1	.
CASSFIRTSGRASTGELFF	TRBJ2-2	TRBV28	TRBD2
CSVAGLGFYEQYF	TRBJ2-7	TRBV29-1	TRBD2
CASSLVGLAEAKNIQYF	TRBJ2-4	TRBV12-3/TRBV12-4	TRBD2
CASSSVPGLVDEQFF	TRBJ2-1	TRBV7-3	TRBD2
CASSLVPGANVLTF	TRBJ2-6	TRBV7-2	.
CASSISSTSGNTGELFF	TRBJ2-2	TRBV18	TRBD2
CASSPPSDTGELFF	TRBJ2-2	TRBV27	.
CASTRGAGIDTQHF	.	TRBV6-1	.
CASSSKAGGLPTDTQYF	TRBJ2-3	TRBV11-2	TRBD2
CASPAGLEYRNEQFF	TRBJ2-1	TRBV2	.
CASSLYGEMLTDTQYF	TRBJ2-3	TRBV7-9	.
CASRTGARPNYGYTF	TRBJ1-2	TRBV6-1	TRBD1
CASSVEVSSYNSPLHF	TRBJ1-6	TRBV9	.
CASSLVGQDYGYTF	TRBJ1-2	TRBV5-4	.
CASSRQLAMGEQYF	TRBJ2-7	TRBV18	TRBD2
CASSPLEAGPNTDTQYF	TRBJ2-3	TRBV28	.
CASSEGQGINEKLFF	TRBJ1-4	TRBV2	TRBD1
CASSWTAGETQYF	TRBJ2-5	TRBV11-1	.
CASREGLADTGELFF	TRBJ2-2	TRBV27	TRBD2
CASRPTGLLDYTF	TRBJ1-2	TRBV12-3/TRBV12-4	.